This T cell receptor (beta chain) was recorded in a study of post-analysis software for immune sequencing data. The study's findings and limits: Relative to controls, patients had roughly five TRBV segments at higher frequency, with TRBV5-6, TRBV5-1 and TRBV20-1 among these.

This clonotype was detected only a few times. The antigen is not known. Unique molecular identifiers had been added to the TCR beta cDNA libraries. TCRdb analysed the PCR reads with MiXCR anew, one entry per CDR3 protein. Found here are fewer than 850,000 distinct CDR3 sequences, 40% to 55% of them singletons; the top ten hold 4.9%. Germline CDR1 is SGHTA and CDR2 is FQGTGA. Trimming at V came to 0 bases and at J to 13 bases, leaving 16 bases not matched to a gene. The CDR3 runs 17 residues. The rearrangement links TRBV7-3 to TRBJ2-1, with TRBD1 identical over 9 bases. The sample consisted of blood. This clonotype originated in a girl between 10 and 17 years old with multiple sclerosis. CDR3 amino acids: CASSLTSTGTGISPQFF. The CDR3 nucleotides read TGTGCCAGCAGCTTAACCAGCACCGGGACAGGGATTTCCCCACAGTTCTTC.